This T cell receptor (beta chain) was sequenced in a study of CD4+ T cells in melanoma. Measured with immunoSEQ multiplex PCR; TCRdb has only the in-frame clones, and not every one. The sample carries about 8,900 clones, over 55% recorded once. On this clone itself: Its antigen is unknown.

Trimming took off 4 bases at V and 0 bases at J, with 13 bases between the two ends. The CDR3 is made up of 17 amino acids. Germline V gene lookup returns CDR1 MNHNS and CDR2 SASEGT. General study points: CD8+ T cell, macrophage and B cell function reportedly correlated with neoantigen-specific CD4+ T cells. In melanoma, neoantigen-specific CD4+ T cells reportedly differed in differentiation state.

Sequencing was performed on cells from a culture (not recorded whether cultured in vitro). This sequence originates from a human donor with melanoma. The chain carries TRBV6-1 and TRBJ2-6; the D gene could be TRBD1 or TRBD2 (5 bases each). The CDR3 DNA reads TGTGCCAGCAGTGGGGGGACCAAGTACTCTGGGGCCAACGTCCTGACTTTC. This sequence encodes CASSGGTKYSGANVLTF.